These 25 T cell receptor beta chains were all obtained from the same sample, sequenced in a study of cytomegalovirus exposure and HLA in healthy donors. TCRdb keeps only in-frame clones here, not all; method: immunoSEQ multiplex PCR. This sample has approximately 240,000 clones, with about 93% found just once. Sequenced input: PBMCs. The receptors were gathered from a woman aged 18-35 years in good health and CMV-seronegative.

The chain has TRBV5-1 and TRBJ2-5; TRBD2 matches at 8 bases. This CDR3 has 16 residues. V dropped 0 bases and J dropped 5; count of bases not matched to a gene: 9. In germline, CDR1 is SGHRS, CDR2 YFSETQ. Here the CDR3 DNA reads TGCGCCAGCAGCTTGGACAGAGCGGGAGCCTCCGAGACCCAGTACTTC. Translated, it gives CASSLDRAGASETQYF.

CDR3 DNA: TGCGCCAGCAGCCCGAGTGTTGACAGGGGGTGGACTGAAGCTTTCTTT. Protein product: CASSPSVDRGWTEAFF. V usage is TRBV5-1 and J usage is TRBJ1-1, with 9 nucleotides matching TRBD1. V was pared by 4 bases and J by 5 bases, with 12 bases of the junction left unmatched. The CDR3 contains 16 residues. The germline V gene has CDR1 SGHRS and CDR2 YFSETQ.

The CDR3, as DNA: TGCAGCGTTGGGCAGGGTCTCATGACTGAAGCTTTCTTT. Translation: CSVGQGLMTEAFF. V gene TRBV29-1 combines with J gene TRBJ1-1; possibly TRBD1 for D (5 bases). The CDR3 spans 13 residues. The ends were cut back, 4 bases at V and 5 bases at J, with 14 bases in the middle. Germline CDR1 reads SQVTM; CDR2 reads ANQGSEA.

V is TRBV28 and J is TRBJ2-7; 9 positions match TRBD1. V gave up 4 bases and J gave up 1 base; unmatched junction bases: 8. The CDR3 sequence is 16 residues long. Germline loops: CDR1 MDHEN, CDR2 SYDVKM. CDR3 nucleotides: TGTGCCAGCAGTTCCGTCTCGACAGGGGGGTCCTACGAGCAGTACTTC. It codes for CASSSVSTGGSYEQYF.

This clone has more than one count but fewer than ten. CDR3 residues: CASSATSGSTDTQYF. CDR3 DNA sequence: TGTGCCAGCAGCGCTACTAGCGGGAGCACAGATACGCAGTATTTT. V gene TRBV6-4 combines with J gene TRBJ2-3, with 9 bases identical to TRBD2. Germline CDR1 is MRHNA and CDR2 is SNTAGT. The CDR3 spans 15 residues. With 6 bases clipped from V and 0 bases from J, the junction kept 4 bases outside the gene matches.

The J gene is TRBJ1-5, the V gene TRBV19; no clear D gene. The CDR3 spans 15 residues. Germline assignment: CDR1 LNHDA and CDR2 SQIVND (reference sequence). Between the trimmed V and J ends, which lost 3 bases and 0 bases, there was a span of 9 bases. The CDR3 here is CASSIEGYSNQPQHF. Written as DNA, the CDR3 is TGTGCCAGTAGTATTGAGGGATATAGCAATCAGCCCCAGCATTTT.

The gene calls are TRBV5-6 and TRBJ1-4; 10 bases line up with TRBD1. The CDR3 contains 16 residues. With 4 bases clipped from V and 2 bases from J, the junction kept 5 bases outside the gene matches. CDR1 and CDR2 (germline): SGHDT, YYEEEE. The CDR3 spells CASSGRQGATNEKLFF. CDR3 DNA: TGTGCCAGCAGCGGGAGACAGGGGGCCACTAATGAAAAACTGTTTTTT.

This clone was observed once. The chain has TRBV15 and TRBJ2-2; 10 nucleotides line up with TRBD1. V trimming: 6 bases; J trimming: 4 bases; junction bases outside the gene matches: 17. The CDR3 covers 19 residues. Germline V gives CDR1 LNHNV, CDR2 YYDKDF (reference sequence). The CDR3 here is CATRPERDRGLRGTGELFF. CDR3 DNA: TGTGCCACCAGGCCAGAGAGGGACAGGGGTTTACGAGGCACCGGGGAGCTGTTTTTT.

The chain carries TRBV6-1 and TRBJ2-7, with 9 positions matching TRBD1. Germline V gene sequence: CDR1 MNHNS, CDR2 SASEGT. The V segment lost 3 bases and the J segment 3 bases; nucleotides outside the gene matches: 6. The CDR3 length is 15 residues. The CDR3 reads CASSEGDRVIYEQYF. CDR3 DNA sequence: TGTGCCAGCAGTGAGGGGGACAGGGTTATCTACGAGCAGTACTTC.

The chain combines TRBV4-1 with TRBJ2-5, with a weak D call TRBD2 (6 bases). Looked up from germline, CDR1 is MGHRA and CDR2 is YSYEKL. This CDR3 has 15 residues. V lost 1 base and J 1 base, leaving 10 bases between the germline ends. This CDR3 is CASSQARGSQETQYF. In DNA, the CDR3 is TGCGCCAGCAGCCAAGCCCGGGGGAGCCAAGAGACCCAGTACTTC.

The chain is built from TRBV2 and TRBJ1-6; 7 positions agree with TRBD1. In germline, CDR1 is SNHLY, CDR2 FYNNEI. CDR3 length: 14 amino acids. Unmatched junction bases numbered 7, after V lost 7 bases and J lost 7 bases. The DNA for the CDR3 is TGTGCCAGCATTTCACAGGGGCGAAATTCACCCCTCCACTTT. This codes for CASISQGRNSPLHF.

The J gene is TRBJ2-3, the V gene TRBV7-3; TRBD2 matches 11 bases. V dropped 4 bases and J dropped 6; count of bases not matched to a gene: 9. The CDR3 has 16 amino acids. CDR1 and CDR2 from the germline V gene are SGHTA and FQGTGA. CDR3 region: CASSSTLAGVRDTQYF. The CDR3, as DNA: TGTGCCAGCAGCTCCACACTAGCGGGAGTCCGGGATACGCAGTATTTT.

The genes are TRBV5-4 and TRBJ1-1, with 10 bases matching TRBD1. The J segment lost 4 bases and the V segment lost 0 bases, leaving 9 bases of the junction unmatched. CDR1 SGHNT and CDR2 YYREEE come from the germline V gene (reference sequence). This CDR3 is built from 17 residues. The CDR3 sequence: CASSLDRDRGWGTEAFF. DNA of the CDR3: TGTGCCAGCAGCTTGGACCGGGACAGGGGTTGGGGCACTGAAGCTTTCTTT.

This chain connects TRBV11-3 to TRBJ2-3; TRBD1 is a possible D gene (6 bases). Germline CDR1 is SGHNT and CDR2 is YENEEA. The CDR3 loop spans 15 amino acids. With 1 base removed from V and 6 bases from J, the gap between germline ends came to 14 bases. The CDR3 DNA follows: TGTGCCAGCAGCTTAGGGGGACAAGGGCTGGATACGCAGTATTTT. Its protein is CASSLGGQGLDTQYF.

The chain joins TRBV11-2 to TRBJ1-1; tentative D call: TRBD1 (5 bases). This CDR3 comprises 13 residues. V gave up 1 base and J gave up 10 bases, with 13 bases separating them. Germline V gene lookup returns CDR1 SGHAT and CDR2 FQNNGV. This CDR3 is CASSLGGVRAAFF. CDR3 DNA sequence: TGTGCCAGCAGCTTAGGGGGGGTCCGCGCAGCTTTCTTT.

CDR3 DNA: TGTGCCAGCAGCTTAGGAGTGCTAGCGGGATACGAGCAGTACTTC. This encodes CASSLGVLAGYEQYF. The chain recombines TRBV7-2 with TRBJ2-7; 9 bases are a match to TRBD2. V lost 1 base, J lost 4 bases, and 5 bases stayed unmatched. Germline-derived CDR1 and CDR2 are SGHTA and FQGNSA. CDR3 length: 15 residues.

This chain joins TRBV5-1 and TRBJ1-2; 8 bases map to TRBD1. The CDR3 has 16 amino acids. The junction had 5 bases not matched to a gene; V was cut back by 0 bases and J by 1 base. Germline assignment: CDR1 SGHRS and CDR2 YFSETQ. The DNA for the CDR3 is TGCGCCAGCAGCTTGGTCCCGGACAGGGTTAACTATGGCTACACCTTC. It codes for CASSLVPDRVNYGYTF.

The V call is TRBV7-6, the J call TRBJ2-7; TRBD2 matches at 8 bases. This CDR3 is 15 amino acids long. The V segment lost 5 bases and the J segment 2 bases; nucleotides outside the gene matches: 8. CDR1 SGHVS and CDR2 FNYEAQ come from the germline V gene. The CDR3 DNA follows: TGTGCCAGCAGCCACGGCCGAGCGGGAGCCTACGAGCAGTACTTC. It yields the protein CASSHGRAGAYEQYF.

This clone was seen only once. This chain links TRBV6-6 with TRBJ1-5, with D unresolved. V dropped 6 bases and J dropped 9 bases, with 21 bases sitting between them. Germline V gene data show CDR1 as MNHNY and CDR2 as SVGAGI (reference sequence). The CDR3 runs 15 residues. This CDR3 reads CASSVAGSGIRPQHF. In DNA form, the CDR3 reads TGTGCCAGCAGCGTGGCGGGGTCGGGGATCCGGCCCCAGCATTTT.

This clone was detected only a few times. The chain has TRBV6-6 and TRBJ1-1; the D is unclear. The V end lost 2 bases, the J end lost 5 bases, and 6 bases lay between the germline ends. The V gene's germline CDR1 is MNHNY and CDR2 SVGAGI (reference sequence). The CDR3 consists of 12 residues. Here the CDR3 reads CASSYAGTEAFF. CDR3 coding DNA: TGTGCCAGCAGTTACGCGGGGACTGAAGCTTTCTTT.

This sequence joins TRBV28 and TRBJ1-3; D is uncertain. Germline V lookup: CDR1 MDHEN, CDR2 SYDVKM. V gave up 8 bases and J gave up 0 bases, with 11 bases separating them. The CDR3 sequence is 14 residues long. In DNA, the CDR3 is TGTGCCAGCCTAGACCCCAACTCTGGAAACACCATATATTTT. It specifies CASLDPNSGNTIYF. Looking up the rest from reference TRBV28 and TRBJ1-3 gives the full variable domain: DVKVTQSSRYLVKRTGEKVFLECVQDMDHENMFWYRQDPGLGLRLIYFSYDVKMKEKGDIPEGYSVSREKKERFSLILESASTNQTSMYLCASLDPNSGNTIYFGEGSWLTVV.

The chain is built from TRBV18 and TRBJ2-7, with TRBD2 as a possible D gene (5 bases). The CDR3 consists of 13 residues. CDR1 KGHSH and CDR2 LQKENI come from the germline V gene. Between the trimmed V and J ends, which lost 2 bases and 10 bases, there was a span of 15 bases. CDR3 residues: CASSPEPRGAQYF. The CDR3 coding sequence is TGTGCCAGCTCACCAGAACCCCGGGGAGCCCAGTACTTC.

V usage is TRBV7-8 and J usage is TRBJ2-7, with 8 bases lining up with TRBD1. The CDR3 consists of 16 residues. Germline V gene data show CDR1 as SGHVS and CDR2 as FQNEAQ. V lost 5 bases to trimming and J lost 1 base; unmatched junction nucleotides: 10. CDR3 bases: TGTGCCAGCAGCATCCCCGACAGGGGCCGTTCCTACGAGCAGTACTTC. It specifies CASSIPDRGRSYEQYF.

The chain links TRBV5-6 to TRBJ2-1; 11 bases align to TRBD2. Trimming removed 2 bases from V and 4 bases from J; junction bases left unmatched: 2. The CDR3 contains 15 residues. In germline, CDR1 is SGHDT, CDR2 YYEEEE. The chain's CDR3 is CASSFRTSGYNEQFF. The CDR3 coding sequence is TGTGCCAGCAGCTTCCGGACTAGCGGGTACAATGAGCAGTTCTTC.

The chain couples TRBV29-1 to TRBJ2-1; 10 bases fit TRBD1. V shed 1 base and J 10 bases; nucleotides not matched to a gene: 10. This CDR3 is built from 15 residues. CDR1 and CDR2 from the germline V gene are SQVTM and ANQGSEA. The CDR3 protein is CSVEGRTGGSREQFF. The DNA for the CDR3 is TGCAGCGTTGAAGGAAGGACAGGGGGTTCGAGAGAGCAGTTCTTC.